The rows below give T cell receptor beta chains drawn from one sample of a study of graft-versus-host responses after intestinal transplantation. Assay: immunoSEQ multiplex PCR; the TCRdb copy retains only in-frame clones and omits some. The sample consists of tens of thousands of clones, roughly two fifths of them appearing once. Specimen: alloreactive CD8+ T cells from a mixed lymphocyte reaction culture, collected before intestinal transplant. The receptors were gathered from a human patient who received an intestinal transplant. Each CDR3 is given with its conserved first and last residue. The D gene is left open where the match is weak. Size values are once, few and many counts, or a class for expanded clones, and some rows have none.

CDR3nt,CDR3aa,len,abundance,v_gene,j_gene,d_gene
TGTGCCAGCAGTTTAAGGGTGGGCGGCTACACCTTC,CASSLRVGGYTF,12,NA,TRBV28,TRBJ1-2,NA
TGTGCCAGTAGTCCCGGGACGGTCTCTGGAAACACCATATATTTT,CASSPGTVSGNTIYF,15,medium-sized,TRBV19,TRBJ1-3,NA
TGTGCCAGCACCCTAGGACCCTACTACGAGCAGTACTTC,CASTLGPYYEQYF,13,few,TRBV28,TRBJ2-7,NA
TGTGCCAGCTCCTCGGGACAGCCCCGAGTATTCACTTACGAGCAGTACTTC,CASSSGQPRVFTYEQYF,17,NA,TRBV18,TRBJ2-7,TRBD1
TGTGCCAGCAGTTCTTCCCTAGGGTTGAACACTGAAGCTTTCTTT,CASSSSLGLNTEAFF,15,few,TRBV6-1,TRBJ1-1,NA
TGTGCCAGCTCACCTCGGGACAGTGAAGTCTATGGCTACACCTTC,CASSPRDSEVYGYTF,15,NA,TRBV18,TRBJ1-2,TRBD1
TGTGCCAGCAGAACCGGGACAGAAGTCTACGAGCAGTACTTC,CASRTGTEVYEQYF,14,once,TRBV6-5,TRBJ2-7,TRBD1
TGTGCCAGCAGTTTTTGGACAGGGGGCCCGGTCGTGACCCAGTACTTC,CASSFWTGGPVVTQYF,16,NA,TRBV27,TRBJ2-5,TRBD1
TGTGCCAGCAGTGGACGGATTCAGGGGGGTGAAGCTTTCTTT,CASSGRIQGGEAFF,14,few,TRBV6-6,TRBJ1-1,TRBD1
TGCGCCAGCAGTCCAGCCCCCGGGACAGGGTACAATGAGCAGTTCTTC,CASSPAPGTGYNEQFF,16,NA,TRBV5-1,TRBJ2-1,TRBD1
TGTGCCAGCAGCTTAGAAGTCTCCTGGGGCACTGAAGCTTTCTTT,CASSLEVSWGTEAFF,15,NA,TRBV11-2,TRBJ1-1,NA
TGCGCCAGCAGCCAAGTCATGGGGAACACTGAAGCTTTCTTT,CASSQVMGNTEAFF,14,NA,TRBV4-1,TRBJ1-1,NA
TGTGCCAGCAGCGTCACAGATACGCAGTATTTT,CASSVTDTQYF,11,NA,TRBV7-2,TRBJ2-3,NA
TGCGCCAGCAGCTTAACACAGGGCACTGAAGCTTTCTTT,CASSLTQGTEAFF,13,NA,TRBV5-1,TRBJ1-1,NA
TGTGCCAGCAGTCGCCAGGGGGGAGAAGATACGCAGTATTTT,CASSRQGGEDTQYF,14,NA,TRBV6-5,TRBJ2-3,NA
TGCGCCAGCAGAGCCGCCGGGACACTACAAGAGACCCAGTACTTC,CASRAAGTLQETQYF,15,NA,TRBV5-1,TRBJ2-5,NA
TGTGCCATCAGCGTAACAGGGTTCCAGCCCCAGCATTTT,CAISVTGFQPQHF,13,few,TRBV6-5,TRBJ1-5,NA
TGTGCCAGCAGCTTATATCCGGGCTCCTACGAGCAGTACTTC,CASSLYPGSYEQYF,14,NA,TRBV7-8,TRBJ2-7,NA
TGCGCCAGCAGCCCCTATGGGGGGGTAAATGGCTACACCTTC,CASSPYGGVNGYTF,14,NA,TRBV5-1,TRBJ1-2,NA
TGTGCCAGCAGTTCTTTTCCCGGGGGCCAAGAGACCCAGTACTTC,CASSSFPGGQETQYF,15,NA,TRBV6-5,TRBJ2-5,NA
TGCGCCAGCAGCTTTAGCCCGGACAGGGGCCACTCTGGGGCCAACGTCCTGACTTTC,CASSFSPDRGHSGANVLTF,19,NA,TRBV5-1,TRBJ2-6,TRBD1
TGCGCCAGCAGCCAAGCCCCCTACAATGAGCAGTTCTTC,CASSQAPYNEQFF,13,NA,TRBV4-1,TRBJ2-1,NA